Presented here are 27 T cell receptor beta chains from one specimen sequenced in a study of blood T cell repertoires in COVID-19. This table comes from immunoSEQ multiplex PCR, and its TCRdb copy is limited to in-frame clones, with some not included. The repertoire consists of about 190,000 clones, with roughly 90% occurring once and the leading ten covering 0.5% to 0.65%. The sample was peripheral blood. These receptors were obtained from a man in his fifties with acute or convalescent COVID-19.

CDR3 in DNA: TGTGCCAGCTCGGGACAGGGGAATAGCAATCAGCCCCAGCATTTT. Translated, it gives CASSGQGNSNQPQHF. The gene calls are TRBV7-9 and TRBJ1-5, with 10 bases that match TRBD1. Germline values: CDR1 SEHNR, CDR2 FQNEAQ (reference sequence). CDR3 length: 15 amino acids. J was trimmed by 0 bases and V by 8 bases; bases with no gene match: 4.

The rearrangement joins TRBV5-6 to TRBJ2-3, with D perhaps matching TRBD1 (7 bases). V lost 4 bases and J 6 bases, leaving 24 bases between the germline ends. In germline, CDR1 is SGHDT, CDR2 YYEEEE. The CDR3 contains 17 residues. The DNA for the CDR3 is TGTGCCAGCAGCCTAAGGGGACAGAGCTCAGGGGGGGATACGCAGTATTTT. Its translation: CASSLRGQSSGGDTQYF. The full variable domain, with the rest looked up from reference TRBV5-6 and TRBJ2-3, is DAGVTQSPTHLIKTRGQQVTLRCSPKSGHDTVSWYQQALGQGPQFIFQYYEEEERQRGNFPDRFSGHQFPNYSSELNVNALLLGDSALYLCASSLRGQSSGGDTQYFGPGTRLTVL.

The chain joins TRBV3-1 (or the pseudogene TRBV3-2) to TRBJ1-5, with D possibly being TRBD1 (5 bases). Germline V lookup: CDR1 LGHDT, CDR2 YNNKEL (reference sequence). The CDR3 has 14 residues. The V gene lost 4 bases and the J gene lost 5 bases, with 12 bases spanning the gap. CDR3 in amino acids: CASSLGEGDQPQHF. The CDR3 DNA reads TGTGCCAGCAGCCTAGGGGAGGGAGATCAGCCCCAGCATTTT.

The genes are TRBV30 and TRBJ1-5, with D unresolved. The CDR3 runs to 13 residues. Germline V gives CDR1 GTSNPN, CDR2 SVGIG (reference sequence). The germline V and J ends were trimmed by 3 bases and 7 bases, with 13 bases remaining between them. CDR3 protein: CAWRAGVGQPQHF. In DNA form, the CDR3 reads TGTGCCTGGAGGGCCGGGGTCGGGCAGCCCCAGCATTTT. The full variable domain, completed using reference TRBV30 and TRBJ1-5, is SQTIHQWPATLVQPVGSPLSLECTVEGTSNPNLYWYRQAAGRGLQLLFYSVGIGQISSEVPQNLSASRPQDRQFILSSKKLLLSDSGFYLCAWRAGVGQPQHFGDGTRLSIL.

The chain has TRBV5-1 and TRBJ2-7, with 8 bases that match TRBD2. There are 17 residues in the CDR3. The germline CDR1 and CDR2 sequences are SGHRS and YFSETQ. V was pared by 1 base and J by 3 bases, with 12 bases of the junction left unmatched. The DNA for the CDR3 is TGCGCCAGCAGCTTGATGCACGGCCCGGGACTAGACTACGAGCAGTACTTC. This gives the protein CASSLMHGPGLDYEQYF.

V and J are TRBV18 and TRBJ1-1; 9 bases map to TRBD1. The trim removed 1 base at V and 3 bases at J, leaving 3 bases unmatched. The CDR3 extends over 15 amino acids. The V gene's germline CDR1 is KGHSH and CDR2 LQKENI. CDR3 protein: CASSPRDRVDTEAFF. The DNA for the CDR3 is TGTGCCAGCTCACCACGGGACAGGGTGGACACTGAAGCTTTCTTT.

This clone has more than one count but fewer than ten. This chain uses TRBV5-4 with TRBJ2-2, with 8 nucleotides matching TRBD2. The CDR3 spans 16 residues. Germline CDR1 and CDR2: SGHNT and YYREEE (reference sequence). J was trimmed by 4 bases and V by 4 bases; bases with no gene match: 9. In DNA form, the CDR3 reads TGTGCCAGCAGCCGTGCGGGGGGCGCGGGCACCGGGGAGCTGTTTTTT. This translates into CASSRAGGAGTGELFF.

The rearrangement uses TRBV19 and TRBJ2-7, with D maybe TRBD2 (5 bases). Germline V lookup: CDR1 LNHDA, CDR2 SQIVND (reference sequence). The CDR3 spans 16 residues. V lost 2 bases and J 0 bases, leaving 14 bases between the germline ends. CDR3 DNA sequence: TGTGCCAGTAGTATATCTGTACTAGGGAGCTCCTACGAGCAGTACTTC. Amino acids: CASSISVLGSSYEQYF.

V usage is TRBV28 and J usage is TRBJ1-5, with 9 nucleotides matching TRBD1. V lost 3 bases, J lost 7 bases, and 22 bases stayed unmatched. The CDR3 runs to 20 residues. Germline V gene lookup returns CDR1 MDHEN and CDR2 SYDVKM. The CDR3 DNA reads TGTGCCAGCAGTTTTATATCGGGGGTTCTCCTGACAGGGGGAATACAGCCCCAGCATTTT. It is translated as CASSFISGVLLTGGIQPQHF.

The chain links TRBV2 to TRBJ2-1, with 12 bases matching TRBD2. The CDR3 is 16 residues long. The V gene end was trimmed by 3 bases and the J gene end by 6 bases; junction bases not matched to a gene: 6. Germline V gives CDR1 SNHLY, CDR2 FYNNEI. CDR3 loop: CASSDPSSGRANEQFF. The CDR3 DNA follows: TGTGCCAGCAGTGATCCCTCTAGCGGGAGGGCCAATGAGCAGTTCTTC.

The chain carries TRBV27 and TRBJ2-7; 9 nucleotides line up with TRBD2. The CDR3 contains 15 residues. Germline CDR1 reads MNHEY; CDR2 reads SMNVEV (reference sequence). The J segment lost 5 bases and the V segment lost 4 bases, leaving 9 bases of the junction unmatched. CDR3 protein: CASSSTAGGVDEQYF. The CDR3 nucleotides are TGTGCCAGCAGTTCCACGGCGGGGGGGGTGGACGAGCAGTACTTC.

The chain employs TRBV27 and TRBJ1-1; no firm D call. The V end lost 4 bases, the J end lost 1 base, and 7 bases lay between the germline ends. CDR3 length equals 13 residues. Germline V lookup: CDR1 MNHEY, CDR2 SMNVEV (reference sequence). The CDR3 spells CASSWSGNTEAFF. The CDR3, as DNA: TGTGCCAGCAGTTGGTCGGGGAACACTGAAGCTTTCTTT.

The chain couples TRBV5-1 to TRBJ1-1, with a tentative D call TRBD1 (5 bases). The CDR3 contains 15 residues. Germline CDR1 SGHRS, CDR2 YFSETQ. With 0 bases removed from V and 4 bases from J, the gap between germline ends came to 13 bases. The CDR3, as DNA: TGCGCCAGCAGCTTGGGGACCTCCGGGGGCACTGAAGCTTTCTTT. Protein: CASSLGTSGGTEAFF. The full variable domain, with the rest looked up from reference TRBV5-1 and TRBJ1-1, is KAGVTQTPRYLIKTRGQQVTLSCSPISGHRSVSWYQQTPGQGLQFLFEYFSETQRNKGNFPGRFSGRQFSNSRSEMNVSTLELGDSALYLCASSLGTSGGTEAFFGQGTRLTVV.

This clone was detected only once. The chain couples TRBV5-7 to TRBJ2-1, with D possibly being TRBD1 (6 bases). TRBV5-7 counts as an open reading frame of uncertain function. The CDR3 loop spans 15 amino acids. V was shortened by 0 bases and J by 5 bases, with 12 bases between the two germline ends. The CDR3 nucleotides are TGTGCCAGCAGCTTGGAGGGGGACCCCGACAATGAGCAGTTCTTC. It codes for CASSLEGDPDNEQFF.

The chain recombines TRBV11-2 with TRBJ2-7; 7 bases match TRBD1. There are 12 residues in the CDR3. Looked up from germline, CDR1 is SGHAT and CDR2 is FQNNGV. The ends lost 5 bases at V and 8 bases at J; junction bases unmatched: 6. The CDR3 region is CASSLGTVQQYF. In DNA, the CDR3 is TGTGCCAGCAGCCTTGGGACAGTCCAGCAGTACTTC.

The rearrangement links TRBV15 to TRBJ1-4, with TRBD1 as a possible D gene (6 bases). The CDR3 runs to 15 residues. From germline, CDR1 is LNHNV and CDR2 YYDKDF (reference sequence). V was clipped by 5 bases and J by 8 bases, with 18 bases between them. The CDR3, as DNA: TGTGCCACCAGCCGCCGGGGAGGGGGTGGCGAAAAACTGTTTTTT. Residues: CATSRRGGGGEKLFF.

This rearrangement joins TRBV18 to TRBJ1-5, with D hard to call. The V gene's germline CDR1 is KGHSH and CDR2 LQKENI. V was pared by 4 bases and J by 4 bases, with 11 bases between. This CDR3 region has 14 residues. DNA for the CDR3: TGTGCCAGCTCACAGGCAGGTACAAATCAGCCCCAGCATTTT. Protein: CASSQAGTNQPQHF.

V gene TRBV27 combines with J gene TRBJ1-1; D gene ambiguous. CDR1 MNHEY and CDR2 SMNVEV come from the germline V gene (reference sequence). V lost 5 bases and J 0 bases, leaving 10 bases between the germline ends. CDR3 length equals 14 residues. CDR3 sequence: CASSPGVMNTEAFF. CDR3 sequence (DNA): TGTGCCAGCAGTCCCGGGGTCATGAACACTGAAGCTTTCTTT.

The chain recombines TRBV9 with TRBJ2-1; 7 bases are a match to TRBD2. Germline V gene lookup returns CDR1 SGDLS and CDR2 YYNGEE. V lost 3 bases and J lost 1; bases outside the gene matches: 4. CDR3 length equals 15 residues. For the CDR3, the DNA is TGTGCCAGCAGCGGAGCGGGGCGGTCCTACAATGAGCAGTTCTTC. It yields the protein CASSGAGRSYNEQFF. The full variable domain, its missing parts supplied by reference TRBV9 and TRBJ2-1, is DSGVTQTPKHLITATGQRVTLRCSPRSGDLSVYWYQQSLDQGLQFLIQYYNGEERAKGNILERFSAQQFPDLHSELNLSSLELGDSALYFCASSGAGRSYNEQFFGPGTRLTVL.

The chain links TRBV6-5 to TRBJ2-3; unclear D gene. Germline V lookup: CDR1 MNHEY, CDR2 SVGAGI. The CDR3 length is 14 residues. Deletions cut 7 bases from V and 3 bases from J, with 14 bases between. CDR3 DNA sequence: TGTGCCAGCAAGAGGCAACACTTGACAGATACGCAGTATTTT. Amino acids: CASKRQHLTDTQYF.

V usage is TRBV10-2 and J usage is TRBJ1-4; D gene ambiguous. The V end lost 2 bases, the J end lost 6 bases, and 7 bases lay between the germline ends. This CDR3 is 13 amino acids long. The germline V gene has CDR1 WSHSY and CDR2 SAAADI. DNA for the CDR3: TGCGCCAGCAGTGAGCAGTTGGATGAAAAACTGTTTTTT. It yields the protein CASSEQLDEKLFF.

The rearrangement uses TRBV28 and TRBJ2-7; 7 bases agree with TRBD2. The CDR3 loop spans 16 amino acids. V trimming: 4 bases; J trimming: 5 bases; junction bases outside the gene matches: 14. From germline, CDR1 is MDHEN and CDR2 SYDVKM. CDR3 sequence reads: CASSSVRWGRENEQYV. The CDR3 DNA reads TGTGCCAGCAGTTCCGTTCGATGGGGGAGGGAGAACGAGCAGTACGTC.

In DNA form, the CDR3 reads TGTGCCAGCAGTTTAGGAGGAACTAGGATCACAGATACGCAGTATTTT. It yields the protein CASSLGGTRITDTQYF. The chain is built from TRBV27 and TRBJ2-3; possible D gene TRBD2, 5 bases. The CDR3 runs to 16 residues. The germline CDR1 and CDR2 sequences are MNHEY and SMNVEV (reference sequence). V lost 2 bases and J lost 2, with 14 bases in between.

This chain links TRBV15 with TRBJ2-3, with a possible D match to TRBD1 (5 bases). V was pared by 0 bases and J by 2 bases, with 12 bases between. The CDR3 loop spans 16 amino acids. Per germline, CDR1 LNHNV and CDR2 YYDKDF (reference sequence). CDR3 nucleotide sequence: TGTGCCACCAGCAGAGATCCGGACACAAACACAGATACGCAGTATTTT. This sequence encodes CATSRDPDTNTDTQYF.

The chain has TRBV14 and TRBJ2-5; 12 bases map to TRBD1. The V gene end was trimmed by 5 bases and the J gene end by 4 bases; junction bases not matched to a gene: 17. Germline values: CDR1 SGHDN, CDR2 FVKESK. The CDR3 length is 19 residues. CDR3 coding DNA: TGTGCCAGCAGCTCCAGATTCCAAAACCGGGACAGGGGGCGAGAGACCCAGTACTTC. It translates to CASSSRFQNRDRGRETQYF.

The V call is TRBV10-3, the J call TRBJ2-2; TRBD1 agrees at 9 bases. This CDR3 is 17 amino acids long. The V and J ends lost 9 bases and 4 bases, in that order; junction bases with no gene match: 15. The germline CDR1 and CDR2 sequences are ENHRY and SYGVKD. The CDR3 coding sequence is TGTGCCATATCCGCCACCCCGGGACAGGGTTTCACCGGGGAGCTGTTTTTT. Encoded protein: CAISATPGQGFTGELFF.

This clone has a single count. V gene TRBV7-2 combines with J gene TRBJ1-4; 8 bases fit TRBD1. The germline gives CDR1 SGHTA, CDR2 FQGNSA. The CDR3 is 15 residues long. Unmatched junction bases numbered 9, after V lost 6 bases and J lost 6 bases. The CDR3 nucleotides read TGTGCCAGCAGAGCTACCCAGGGGGCGGATGAAAAACTGTTTTTT. This gives the protein CASRATQGADEKLFF.